Below, one T cell receptor (beta chain) is given with its context. It lacks a known antigen. No base qualities exist here, and no much larger clone lies one base off it. Sequences LGHNA (CDR1) and YNFKEQ (CDR2) are obtained from the germline V gene. Reading from cysteine to phenylalanine, the CDR3 counts 15 amino acids. Only the CDR3 DNA is retained, 45 bases long and in frame from the first base. Relative to germline, V is 0 bases shorter and J is 4 bases shorter, with 9 bases between their ends. The sample is drawn from a study of blood T cell repertoires in COVID-19 (dated by TCRdb to about 2020). Background for the entire study: Samples covering the acute and convalescent phases of COVID-19 were provided by collaborators in the United States, Italy and Spain. The prospective study material was composed of cDNA or gDNA derived from T cells, B-cell-depleted T cells, or PBMCs. A de-identified subject ID, COVID-19 status, age in years and sex were almost always included in the sample metadata. The repertoires were released in a freely available public database meant as a resource for research on the immune response to SARS-CoV-2. The samples were drawn from two sources: the first 160 participants of the ongoing ImmuneRACE study, and fewer than 1,500 subjects contributed by 6 global collaborators. The dataset comprised deeply sampled blood TCRbeta repertoires from subjects exposed to, actively infected with, or recovered from COVID-19. Where available, HLA class I and class II types were taken from metadata supplied by the sample provider and were not determined by assay-based typing. Beyond this particular receptor, the publication reports: The amount of clinical and demographic metadata varied by source and participant and was provided uncurated.

Participants in the prospective study were enrolled through a virtual design, were aged about 18 to 100 years, and lived in approximately 25 United States geographic areas. Cohort assignment in the prospective study relied on participant-reported clinical history from a screening survey and a study questionnaire. Recovered participants in ImmuneRACE Cohort 3 were defined as having two consecutive negative NP/OP PCR tests, clearance from a healthcare professional, or resolution of symptoms. In the prospective study, mobile phlebotomists collected whole blood, serum and a nasopharyngeal or oropharyngeal swab from each participant. Additional blood draws and questionnaires over an approximately two-month period could optionally be provided by prospective study participants. Before DNA extraction, blood samples from the prospective study were shipped at room temperature or frozen. TCRbeta CDR3 regions were amplified from genomic DNA using the immunoSEQ Assay, a bias-controlled multiplex PCR. Under the source paper's analysis protocol: Within the assay, amplification of reference gene primers was used to estimate how many nucleated cells each sample contained. Sequence reads were collapsed and filtered to measure the absolute abundance of every unique TCRbeta CDR3 rearrangement. For each sample, productive Simpson clonality was calculated as the square root of Simpson's diversity index across productive rearrangements. The table comes from immuneACCESS by way of TCRdb, which keeps in-frame sequences with V and J called. Part of the clones is missing from these tables; in studies checked, under half for an unresolved V gene and the rest for unknown reasons. That table gives V, J and clone size, and the DNA gave D and trimming. This sample is represented by about 170,000 clones; approximately 90% of them were singletons. Roughly 0.77% of the sample is taken by the ten largest.

The sample comprised PBMCs or T cells enriched from blood (not recorded which). This receptor chain uses TRBV4-2 and TRBJ1-4, with the identity of the D gene unclear. This receptor was obtained from a woman aged 18-29 years who had recovered from COVID-19. The bases are TGTGCCAGCAGCCAAGAACCCGGGATTAATGAAAAACTGTTTTTT. Its protein product is CASSQEPGINEKLFF.